The rows below give T cell receptor beta chains drawn from one sample of a study of blood T cells in healthy people across ages. One entry per CDR3 protein, called by TCRdb with MiXCR from the 5' RACE reads. The data show about 970,000 distinct CDR3 sequences, with roughly 51% seen just once and about 21% held by the top ten. The sequenced material came from blood. These receptors all stem from a woman aged 60-75 years in good health. Each CDR3 is given with its conserved first and last residue. D genes are given only for firm matches. A clone size is listed for some rows: how often the clone was seen (once, few, many), or a class if it is expanded.

TGTGCCGTACGGCGGTTCAGCGGGAGGTCGGGCTACAATGAGCAGTTCTTC,CAVRRFSGRSGYNEQFF,17,TRBV2,TRBD2,TRBJ2-1,NA
TGCAGCGTTGAAGATCGTCAGTCTGGGCAGTACTTC,CSVEDRQSGQYF,12,TRBV29-1,NA,TRBJ2-4,NA
TGCAGTGCTAGCCATACTAGCGCTGAGCAGTTCTTC,CSASHTSAEQFF,12,TRBV20-1,TRBD2,TRBJ2-1,NA
TGTGCCAGCAGCCAGACCACTTCCTACAATGAGCAGTTCTTC,CASSQTTSYNEQFF,14,TRBV14,NA,TRBJ2-1,NA
TGTGCCAGCAGTTACGGGGGACGGTTGAACACTGAAGCTTTCTTT,CASSYGGRLNTEAFF,15,TRBV6-5,NA,TRBJ1-1,many
TGTGCCAGCAGCCAAGATACCGGGAGCGGGTTTGATTTGTACTTC,CASSQDTGSGFDLYF,15,TRBV4-2,NA,TRBJ2-7,few
TGTGCCACCAGCACGGTCCCCCTGACTAGCGGGAGGGCAGATACGCAGTATTTT,CATSTVPLTSGRADTQYF,18,TRBV15,TRBD2,TRBJ2-3,NA
TGTGCCAGCAGTCAAATATCCAAGGGGTTAGGAACAGATACGCAGTATTTT,CASSQISKGLGTDTQYF,17,TRBV6-6,NA,TRBJ2-3,few
TGCAGTGCTAGACGGTCTAGCGGGCTGTGGGGCAATGAGCAGTTCTTC,CSARRSSGLWGNEQFF,16,TRBV20-1,TRBD2,TRBJ2-1,NA
TGTGCCAGCAGTGCGACAGGGCTGAGCGGGAAACAGTTCTTC,CASSATGLSGKQFF,14,TRBV12-3/TRBV12-4,NA,TRBJ2-1,NA
TGTGCCAGCAGCTTAGTTAGCGGGGGTGAGCAGTACTTC,CASSLVSGGEQYF,13,TRBV11-3,TRBD2,TRBJ2-7,once